The 21 T cell receptor beta chains listed next were all sequenced from one sample in a study of cytomegalovirus exposure and HLA in healthy donors. The study ran its PCR with 60 Vbeta and 13 Jbeta primers. Sequenced by immunoSEQ multiplex PCR; TCRdb stores in-frame clones only, minus some. The repertoire consists of around 74,000 clones, with around 80% occurring once and the leading ten covering 2.5%. The sequenced material came from PBMCs. These receptors were obtained from a man aged 30 to 39 in good health and CMV-seronegative.

The chain carries TRBV19 and TRBJ2-7; 9 positions agree with TRBD2. V shed 6 bases, J shed 3 bases, and the junction held 9 bases outside the gene matches. The CDR3 totals 15 residues. CDR1 and CDR2 (germline): LNHDA, SQIVND (reference sequence). The CDR3 here is CASSAGGLASYEQYF. The CDR3, as DNA: TGTGCCAGTAGCGCGGGTGGACTAGCGAGCTACGAGCAGTACTTC.

This chain connects TRBV6-1 to TRBJ2-5, with no clear D. The CDR3 loop spans 13 amino acids. Trimming took off 1 base at V and 11 bases at J, with 14 bases between the two ends. Germline V gene sequence: CDR1 MNHNS, CDR2 SASEGT. The CDR3: CASSEVYDLEQYF. CDR3 DNA: TGTGCCAGCAGTGAAGTCTACGACTTGGAGCAGTACTTC.

Comments on this clone: Mismatch with germline at one junction end may stem from a read error. The rearrangement links TRBV5-6 to TRBJ1-1; 11 nucleotides align to TRBD1. The CDR3 spans 12 residues. Germline CDR1 is SGHDT and CDR2 is YYEEEE. In DNA, the CDR3 is TGTGCCAGCAGCCCGGGACAGGGGGAAGCTTTGTTT. Its protein is CASSPGQGEALF.

This chain uses TRBV6-8 with TRBJ2-5; D is possibly TRBD1 (5 bases). Germline-derived CDR1 and CDR2 are MNHGY and SAAAGT. V was trimmed by 7 bases and J by 4 bases, leaving 19 bases between them. The CDR3 runs 15 residues. The chain's CDR3 is CASILPHRSRETQYF. In nucleotides, the CDR3 is TGTGCCAGCATCCTACCCCACAGGAGTCGAGAGACCCAGTACTTC.

This chain joins TRBV27 and TRBJ2-7, with D possibly matching TRBD1 (6 bases). Trimming stripped 0 bases from V and 5 bases from J, with 11 bases between. The CDR3 has 14 amino acids. Germline CDR1 reads MNHEY; CDR2 reads SMNVEV (reference sequence). CDR3 nucleotide sequence: TGTGCCAGCAGTTTATCGGTAGAGGGGGACGAGCAGTACTTC. Amino acids: CASSLSVEGDEQYF.

The chain uses TRBV28 and TRBJ1-1; the match to TRBD1 covers 7 bases. The length of the CDR3 is 15 residues. The V gene's germline CDR1 is MDHEN and CDR2 SYDVKM. V shed 4 bases, J shed 0 bases, and the junction held 5 bases outside the gene matches. CDR3 bases: TGTGCCAGCAGTTGGGACAGATTTATGAACACTGAAGCTTTCTTT. Encoded protein: CASSWDRFMNTEAFF.

The V call is TRBV4-3, the J call TRBJ2-1; 9 nucleotides match TRBD2. Trimming took 0 bases from V and 2 from J; bases not matched to a gene: 5. CDR3 length: 17 amino acids. The germline V gene encodes CDR1 LGHNA and CDR2 YSLEER. For the CDR3, the DNA is TGCGCCAGCAGCCAAGAACCGGGACTAGCAACCTACAATGAGCAGTTCTTC. This codes for CASSQEPGLATYNEQFF.

V gene TRBV11-2 combines with J gene TRBJ1-2; tentative D call: TRBD1 (5 bases). Trimming removed 2 bases at V and 1 base at J, with 11 bases between. This CDR3 is built from 15 residues. CDR1 and CDR2 from the germline V gene are SGHAT and FQNNGV. This chain's CDR3 is CASSLLRGNNYGYTF. For the CDR3, the DNA is TGTGCCAGCAGCTTACTTCGGGGGAATAACTATGGCTACACCTTC.

CDR3: CASSLRTGGEKLFF. The CDR3, as DNA: TGTGCCAGCAGCCTCCGGACAGGGGGTGAAAAACTGTTTTTT. V gene TRBV13 combines with J gene TRBJ1-4, with TRBD1 matching 10 bases. Per the germline V gene, CDR1 is PRHDT and CDR2 is FYEKMQ (reference sequence). J was trimmed by 7 bases and V by 5 bases; bases with no gene match: 4. This CDR3 spans 14 amino acids.

This clone was seen just once. This chain uses TRBV4-2 with TRBJ2-1, with 8 bases lining up with TRBD2. The trim removed 4 bases at V and 7 bases at J, leaving 12 bases unmatched. The CDR3 length is 16 residues. Germline CDR1 LGHNA, CDR2 YNFKEQ. CDR3 in amino acids: CASSLAPGGDFNEQFF. CDR3 DNA sequence: TGTGCCAGCAGCCTTGCCCCCGGGGGGGATTTTAATGAGCAGTTCTTC.

This chain joins TRBV7-9 and TRBJ2-2; TRBD1 agrees at 11 bases. V gave up 5 bases and J gave up 6 bases; unmatched junction bases: 5. The CDR3 sequence is 15 residues long. Germline assignment: CDR1 SEHNR and CDR2 FQNEAQ (reference sequence). The CDR3 DNA sequence: TGTGCCAGCAGCGCGGGACAGGGGGAGTCCGGGGAGCTGTTTTTT. Amino acid sequence: CASSAGQGESGELFF.

This clone was seen repeatedly, ten times or more. This sequence joins TRBV28 and TRBJ1-5; 8 positions agree with TRBD1. This CDR3 comprises 14 residues. J lost 3 bases, V lost 6 bases, and 4 bases had no gene match. Germline V gene sequence: CDR1 MDHEN, CDR2 SYDVKM. The CDR3 sequence: CASRHRGDNQPQHF. The CDR3 nucleotides are TGTGCCAGCAGGCACAGGGGGGACAATCAGCCCCAGCATTTT.

This chain uses TRBV28 with TRBJ2-2; 8 bases fit TRBD1. The trim removed 5 bases at V and 1 base at J, leaving 6 bases unmatched. From germline, CDR1 is MDHEN and CDR2 SYDVKM. The CDR3 spans 16 residues. CDR3 region: CASSVRQGLNTGELFF. CDR3 coding DNA: TGTGCCAGCAGTGTCCGACAGGGGCTGAACACCGGGGAGCTGTTTTTT.

Here the CDR3 reads CASSLGGNTEAFF. The CDR3 DNA sequence: TGTGCCAGCAGCCTCGGGGGGAACACTGAAGCTTTCTTT. This chain connects TRBV4-2 to TRBJ1-1, with D tentatively TRBD1 (5 bases). V gave up 4 bases and J gave up 1 base, with 7 bases separating them. The CDR3 sequence is 13 residues long. From germline, CDR1 is LGHNA and CDR2 YNFKEQ.

The chain joins TRBV29-1 to TRBJ2-7; possible D gene TRBD1, 6 bases. V was shortened by 6 bases and J by 2 bases, with 14 bases between the two germline ends. CDR1 and CDR2 (germline): SQVTM, ANQGSEA. This CDR3 has 13 residues. The chain's CDR3 is CSVTTGSTYEQYF. In DNA form, the CDR3 reads TGCAGCGTGACCACAGGGTCGACCTACGAGCAGTACTTC.

V and J are TRBV30 and TRBJ2-2; D is perhaps TRBD2 (6 bases). V lost 4 bases and J 4 bases, leaving 10 bases between the germline ends. CDR1 is GTSNPN and CDR2 is SVGIG in the germline V gene (reference sequence). The CDR3 extends over 13 amino acids. The CDR3 DNA reads TGTGCCTGGACCTGGGGGGTCACCGGGGAGCTGTTTTTT. Protein sequence: CAWTWGVTGELFF.

This clone showed up just a few times. V gene TRBV7-2 combines with J gene TRBJ1-3; no clear D. CDR3 length: 15 residues. Germline V gene data show CDR1 as SGHTA and CDR2 as FQGNSA. The ends were cut back, 2 bases at V and 0 bases at J, with 8 bases in the middle. This CDR3 is CASSLNAVSGNTIYF. CDR3 bases: TGTGCCAGCAGCTTAAACGCAGTCTCTGGAAACACCATATATTTT. The full variable domain, in which reference TRBV7-2 and TRBJ1-3 provide the parts outside the CDR3, is GAGVSQSPSNKVTEKGKDVELRCDPISGHTALYWYRQSLGQGLEFLIYFQGNSAPDKSGLPSDRFSAERTGGSVSTLTIQRTQQEDSAVYLCASSLNAVSGNTIYFGEGSWLTVV.

This sequence joins TRBV30 and TRBJ1-2, with TRBD1 matching over 9 bases. V was pared by 3 bases and J by 8 bases, with 7 bases of the junction left unmatched. CDR3 length: 13 amino acids. Germline values: CDR1 GTSNPN, CDR2 SVGIG (reference sequence). CDR3 bases: TGTGCCTGGAGCTGGACAGGGGCCCGGGGCTACACCTTC. Amino acids: CAWSWTGARGYTF.

This clone occurred a few times. This rearrangement joins TRBV6-6 to TRBJ1-5; no definite D call. Germline values: CDR1 MNHNY, CDR2 SVGAGI (reference sequence). V was pared by 6 bases and J by 4 bases, with 10 bases between. The CDR3 extends over 13 amino acids. CDR3 bases: TGTGCCAGCAGAGCGCCATCTAATCAGCCCCAGCATTTT. Protein sequence: CASRAPSNQPQHF.

The rearrangement joins TRBV6-5 to TRBJ2-1, with a weak D call TRBD1 (6 bases). Per germline, CDR1 MNHEY and CDR2 SVGAGI. V lost 0 bases, J lost 2 bases, and 8 bases lay in between. The CDR3 covers 15 residues. DNA of the CDR3: TGTGCCAGCAGTTACTCGCAGGGGACCTACAATGAGCAGTTCTTC. It encodes CASSYSQGTYNEQFF.

The chain's CDR3 is CASSSGTGQETNTEAFF. DNA for the CDR3: TGTGCCAGCAGCTCCGGGACAGGGCAAGAGACGAACACTGAAGCTTTCTTT. The rearrangement uses TRBV11-1 and TRBJ1-1; 9 bases are a match to TRBD1. The CDR3 totals 17 residues. Germline values: CDR1 SGHAT, CDR2 FQDESV (reference sequence). Unmatched junction bases numbered 10, after V lost 4 bases and J lost 1 base.